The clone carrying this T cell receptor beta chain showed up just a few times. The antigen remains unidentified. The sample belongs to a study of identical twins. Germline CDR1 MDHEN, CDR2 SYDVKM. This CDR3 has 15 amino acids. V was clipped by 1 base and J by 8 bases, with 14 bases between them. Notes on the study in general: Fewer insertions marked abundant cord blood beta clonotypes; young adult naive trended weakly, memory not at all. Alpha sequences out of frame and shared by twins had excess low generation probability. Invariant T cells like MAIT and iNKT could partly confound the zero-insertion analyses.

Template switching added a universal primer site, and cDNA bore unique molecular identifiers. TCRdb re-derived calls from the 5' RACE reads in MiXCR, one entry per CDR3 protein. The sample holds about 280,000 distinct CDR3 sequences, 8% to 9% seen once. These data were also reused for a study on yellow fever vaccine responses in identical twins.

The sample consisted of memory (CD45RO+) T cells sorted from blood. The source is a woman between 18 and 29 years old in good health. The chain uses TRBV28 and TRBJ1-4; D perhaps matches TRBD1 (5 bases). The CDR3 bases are TGTGCCAGCAGTTTATTGACAGATTGGGGAGAAAAACTGTTTTTT. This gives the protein CASSLLTDWGEKLFF.